This is a list of T cell receptor beta chains from one sample in a study of T cell responses to AZD1222 COVID-19 vaccine. Measured with immunoSEQ multiplex PCR; TCRdb has only the in-frame clones, and not every one. The sample shows roughly 110,000 clones, more than 85% of them seen only once. This material consisted of peripheral blood, taken on day 0 of AZD1222 vaccination. The receptors here all came from an adult in good health. CDR3s include the opening cysteine and the closing phenylalanine or tryptophan. The listing skips clone size in some rows; elsewhere it reads once, few, many or a size class.

J: TRBJ1-4; V: TRBV6-5; size: .; length: 15; CDR3: CASSYSGQSGEKLFF
J: TRBJ2-2; V: TRBV6-2/TRBV6-3; size: .; length: 18; CDR3: CASSYPPTGTPNTGELFF
J: TRBJ2-1; V: TRBV2; size: .; length: 16; CDR3: CASRAPGTPGVNEQFF
J: TRBJ1-2; V: TRBV10-3; size: .; length: 10; CDR3: CAISESTLIF
J: TRBJ1-2; V: TRBV9; size: .; length: 16; CDR3: CASSRDRGLAGYGYTF
J: TRBJ2-7; V: TRBV28; size: .; length: 17; CDR3: CASSLGSGVTFFYEQYF
J: TRBJ2-2; V: TRBV20-1; size: .; length: 18; CDR3: CSASLAGGAGAVTGELFF
J: TRBJ2-3; V: TRBV19; size: .; length: 18; CDR3: CASSLTSGGATGTDTQYF
J: TRBJ1-5; V: TRBV16; size: few; length: 17; CDR3: CASSSRTGGYPHRPQHF
J: TRBJ1-1; V: TRBV7-8; size: .; length: 13; CDR3: CASSSTGNTEAFF
J: TRBJ1-2; V: TRBV29-1; size: .; length: 11; CDR3: CSVSTGYGYTF
J: TRBJ2-7; V: TRBV7-6; size: .; length: 14; CDR3: CASSLDWGQPEQYF
J: TRBJ2-5; V: TRBV5-1; size: .; length: 15; CDR3: CASSLVTPVRETQYF
J: TRBJ1-5; V: TRBV7-2; size: .; length: 13; CDR3: CASSFSRDQPQHF
J: TRBJ1-1; V: TRBV9; size: .; length: 12; CDR3: CASSPLGTEAFF
J: TRBJ2-7; V: TRBV5-4; size: .; length: 14; CDR3: CASSKDRGSYEQYF
J: TRBJ1-2; V: TRBV10-3; size: once; length: 15; CDR3: CAISESEGSNYGYTF
J: TRBJ2-5; V: TRBV6-5; size: .; length: 15; CDR3: CASSSTSGGKETQYF
J: TRBJ2-7; V: TRBV10-3; size: .; length: 14; CDR3: CAILPGQGAYEQYF
J: TRBJ1-3; V: TRBV7-9; size: .; length: 16; CDR3: CASSLGTGSAKGAIYF
J: TRBJ1-4; V: TRBV6-4; size: .; length: 14; CDR3: CASSPTGGSEKLFF
J: TRBJ1-2; V: TRBV28; size: .; length: 15; CDR3: CASFGIENGNYGYTF
J: TRBJ2-2; V: TRBV25-1; size: .; length: 15; CDR3: CASSEGYGVEGELFF
J: TRBJ1-1; V: TRBV28; size: .; length: 14; CDR3: CASRRDRLNTEAFF
J: TRBJ2-7; V: TRBV4-3; size: .; length: 15; CDR3: CASSQGAGLTYEQYF
J: TRBJ2-7; V: TRBV4-1; size: .; length: 16; CDR3: CASSLLFRDGAYEQYF
J: TRBJ2-3; V: TRBV24-1; size: .; length: 16; CDR3: CATSDFTAGDTDTQYF
J: TRBJ2-7; V: TRBV12-3/TRBV12-4; size: .; length: 13; CDR3: CASSFGTASEQYF
J: TRBJ2-7; V: TRBV3-1/TRBV3-2; size: .; length: 14; CDR3: CASSQGHIKDEQYF
J: TRBJ2-1; V: TRBV6-5; size: .; length: 14; CDR3: CASSRDRGKDEQFF
J: TRBJ2-7; V: TRBV5-5; size: .; length: 13; CDR3: CASSNPGSTRQYF
J: TRBJ2-7; V: TRBV27; size: .; length: 13; CDR3: CASSFSQAYEQYF
J: TRBJ1-2; V: TRBV6-1; size: .; length: 12; CDR3: CASSEFTYGYTF
J: TRBJ2-5; V: TRBV5-4; size: few; length: 14; CDR3: CASSLGTDQETQYF
J: TRBJ1-3; V: TRBV6-5; size: .; length: 15; CDR3: CASSQQGIPGNTIYF
J: TRBJ1-4; V: TRBV7-9; size: .; length: 12; CDR3: CASSAGTEKLFF
J: TRBJ2-2; V: TRBV27; size: .; length: 15; CDR3: CASRQGRTNTGELFF
J: TRBJ2-5; V: TRBV7-6; size: .; length: 15; CDR3: CASSPLVLGKETQYF
J: TRBJ1-1; V: TRBV7-2; size: .; length: 14; CDR3: CASSPGQMNTEAFF
J: TRBJ1-2; V: TRBV5-1; size: .; length: 14; CDR3: CASSPGRPGYGYTF
J: TRBJ1-2; V: TRBV19; size: .; length: 15; CDR3: CASSINSGAGDGYTF
J: TRBJ2-7; V: TRBV5-5; size: .; length: 12; CDR3: CASSRQSYEQYF
J: TRBJ2-1; V: TRBV27; size: .; length: 18; CDR3: CASSRTSGGAHSYNEQFF
J: TRBJ1-2; V: TRBV6-5; size: .; length: 14; CDR3: CASSYLPANYGYTF
J: TRBJ1-1; V: TRBV10-3; size: once; length: 13; CDR3: CATETGDGAEAFF
J: TRBJ2-2; V: TRBV5-1; size: .; length: 15; CDR3: CASSLGDLSPRELFF
J: TRBJ2-3; V: TRBV10-3; size: .; length: 18; CDR3: CAISESGGRLKDTDTQYF
J: TRBJ2-3; V: TRBV27; size: .; length: 16; CDR3: CASSFSNFLSTDTQYF
J: TRBJ1-5; V: TRBV19; size: .; length: 16; CDR3: CASSIGIGFSNQPQHF